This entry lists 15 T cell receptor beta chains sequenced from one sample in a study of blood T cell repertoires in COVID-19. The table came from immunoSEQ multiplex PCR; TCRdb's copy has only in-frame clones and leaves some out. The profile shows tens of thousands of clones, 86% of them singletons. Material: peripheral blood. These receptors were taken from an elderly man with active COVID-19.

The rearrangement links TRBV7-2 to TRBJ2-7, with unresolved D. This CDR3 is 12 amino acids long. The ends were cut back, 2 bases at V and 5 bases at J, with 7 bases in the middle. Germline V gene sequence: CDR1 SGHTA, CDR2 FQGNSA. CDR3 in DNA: TGTGCCAGCAGCTTAATTGGGCACGAGCAGTACTTC. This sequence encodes CASSLIGHEQYF.

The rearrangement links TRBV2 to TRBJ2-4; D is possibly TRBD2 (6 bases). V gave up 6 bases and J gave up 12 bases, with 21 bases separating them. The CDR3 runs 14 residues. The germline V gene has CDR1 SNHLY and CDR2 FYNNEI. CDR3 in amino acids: CASSNREPGPTQYF. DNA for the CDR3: TGTGCCAGCAGCAACCGGGAGCCAGGTCCAACTCAGTACTTC.

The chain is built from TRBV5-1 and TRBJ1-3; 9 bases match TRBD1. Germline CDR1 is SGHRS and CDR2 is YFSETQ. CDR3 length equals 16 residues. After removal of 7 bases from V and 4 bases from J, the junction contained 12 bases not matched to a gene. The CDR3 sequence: CASAGGTGLTGNTIYF. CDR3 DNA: TGCGCCAGCGCCGGGGGGACAGGGCTGACCGGAAACACCATATATTTT.

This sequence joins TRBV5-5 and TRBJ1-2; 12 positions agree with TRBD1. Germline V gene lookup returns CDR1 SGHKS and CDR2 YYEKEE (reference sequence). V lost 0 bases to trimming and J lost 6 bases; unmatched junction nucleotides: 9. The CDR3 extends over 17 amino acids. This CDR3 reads CASSLAGTGGPTDGYTF. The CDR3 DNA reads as TGTGCCAGCAGCTTGGCGGGGACAGGGGGCCCGACGGATGGCTACACCTTC.

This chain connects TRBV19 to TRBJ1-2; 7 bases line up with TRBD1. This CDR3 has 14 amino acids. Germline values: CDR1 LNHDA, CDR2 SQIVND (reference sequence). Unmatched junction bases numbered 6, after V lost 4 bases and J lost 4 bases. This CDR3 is CASSTGQDLYGYTF. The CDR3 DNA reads TGTGCCAGTAGTACCGGACAGGACCTCTATGGCTACACCTTC.

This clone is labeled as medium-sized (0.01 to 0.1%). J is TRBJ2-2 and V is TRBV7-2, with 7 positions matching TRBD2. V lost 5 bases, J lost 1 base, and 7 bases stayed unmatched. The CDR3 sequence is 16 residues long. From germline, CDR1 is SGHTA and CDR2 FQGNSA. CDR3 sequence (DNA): TGTGCCAGCAGCGACCGGGACTACAGGAACACCGGGGAGCTGTTTTTT. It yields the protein CASSDRDYRNTGELFF.

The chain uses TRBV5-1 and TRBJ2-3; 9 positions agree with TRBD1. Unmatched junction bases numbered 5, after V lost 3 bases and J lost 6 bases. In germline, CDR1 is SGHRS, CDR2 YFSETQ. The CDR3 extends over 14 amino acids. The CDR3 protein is CASSSRTGVDTQYF. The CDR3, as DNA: TGCGCCAGCAGCTCAAGGACAGGGGTGGATACGCAGTATTTT.

The CDR3 region is CASSPAQLIMNTEAFF. CDR3 DNA: TGTGCCAGCAGCCCAGCGCAGTTAATAATGAACACTGAAGCTTTCTTT. This chain links TRBV6-2 or TRBV6-3 with TRBJ1-1; D gene unclear. CDR1 is MNHEY, CDR2 SVGEGT, per germline. This CDR3 contains 16 residues. V was clipped by 6 bases and J by 0 bases, with 17 bases between them.

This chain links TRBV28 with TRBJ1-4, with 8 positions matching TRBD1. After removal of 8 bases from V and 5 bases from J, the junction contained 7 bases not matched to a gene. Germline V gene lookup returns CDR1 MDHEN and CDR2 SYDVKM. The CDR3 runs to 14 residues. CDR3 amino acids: CASGSGDRNEKLFF. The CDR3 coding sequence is TGTGCCAGCGGTTCGGGGGACAGGAATGAAAAACTGTTTTTT.

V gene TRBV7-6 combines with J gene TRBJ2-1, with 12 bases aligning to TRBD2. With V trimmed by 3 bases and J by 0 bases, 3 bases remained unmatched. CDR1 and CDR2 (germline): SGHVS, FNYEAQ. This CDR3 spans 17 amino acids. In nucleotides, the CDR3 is TGTGCCAGCAGCTTTACTAGCGGGAGGTCCTCCTACAATGAGCAGTTCTTC. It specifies CASSFTSGRSSYNEQFF.

The CDR3 here is CASSLGITSDYNEQFF. As DNA, the CDR3 is TGTGCCAGCAGCTTAGGGATCACTAGCGATTACAATGAGCAGTTCTTC. The V gene is TRBV11-2, the J gene TRBJ2-1, with 7 bases matching TRBD2. Germline V gives CDR1 SGHAT, CDR2 FQNNGV. The CDR3 loop spans 16 amino acids. V lost 1 base to trimming and J lost 4 bases; unmatched junction nucleotides: 7.

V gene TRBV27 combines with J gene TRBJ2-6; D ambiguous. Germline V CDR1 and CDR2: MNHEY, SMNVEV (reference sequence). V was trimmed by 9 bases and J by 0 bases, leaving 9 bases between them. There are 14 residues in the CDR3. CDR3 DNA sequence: TGTGCCAGTTCGCATAGCTCTGGGGCCAACGTCCTGACTTTC. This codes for CASSHSSGANVLTF.

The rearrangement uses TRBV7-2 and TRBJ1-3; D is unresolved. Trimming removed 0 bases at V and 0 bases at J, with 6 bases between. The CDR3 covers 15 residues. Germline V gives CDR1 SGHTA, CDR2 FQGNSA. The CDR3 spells CASSLARHSGNTIYF. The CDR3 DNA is TGTGCCAGCAGCTTAGCGCGTCACTCTGGAAACACCATATATTTT.

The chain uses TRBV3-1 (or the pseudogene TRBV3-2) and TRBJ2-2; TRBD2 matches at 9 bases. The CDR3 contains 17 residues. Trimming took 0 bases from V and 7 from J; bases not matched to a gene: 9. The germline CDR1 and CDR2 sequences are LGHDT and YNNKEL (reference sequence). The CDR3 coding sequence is TGTGCCAGCAGCCAAGAGGGAGCGGGAGGACGCGGCGGGGAGCTGTTTTTT. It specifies CASSQEGAGGRGGELFF.

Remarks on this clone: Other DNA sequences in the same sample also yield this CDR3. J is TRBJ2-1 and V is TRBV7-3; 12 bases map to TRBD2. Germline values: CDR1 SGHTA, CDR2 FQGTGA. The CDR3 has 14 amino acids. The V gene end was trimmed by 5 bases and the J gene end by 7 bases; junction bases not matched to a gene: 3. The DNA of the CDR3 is TGTGCCAGCAGCCTAGCGGGAGGGGGAAATGAGCAGTTCTTC. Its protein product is CASSLAGGGNEQFF.